One sample yielded the 3 T cell receptor beta chains listed below, sequenced in a study of vaccination effects on CD4 cells after COVID-19. Before any sequencing was done, the ViraFEST assay used viral peptide pools to expand antigen-specific CD4+ T cells. Culture lasted about 10 days before CD4+ T cell isolation. Here immunoSEQ multiplex PCR was the method, and the copy in TCRdb shows in-frame clones only, minus some. The sample lists 10,000 or so clones, roughly 70% occurring once. These TCRs are of unknown antigen specificity. The specimen comprised CD4+ T cells from PBMCs cultured with HCoV-229E spike peptides, sampled before COVID-19 vaccination. These receptors all stem from a human donor who received a COVID-19 vaccine.

This sequence joins TRBV4-3 and TRBJ2-7, with 7 bases aligning to TRBD2. The J segment lost 3 bases and the V segment lost 4 bases, leaving 6 bases of the junction unmatched. This CDR3 is built from 14 residues. CDR1 is LGHNA, CDR2 YSLEER, per germline. The CDR3 region has the DNA TGCGCCAGCAGCCGCGTCAGCGGGGACTACGAGCAGTACTTC. Encoded protein: CASSRVSGDYEQYF.

The rearrangement joins TRBV7-2 to TRBJ1-1, with 8 bases that match TRBD1. Trimming at V came to 5 bases and at J to 5 bases, leaving 7 bases not matched to a gene. The germline V gene encodes CDR1 SGHTA and CDR2 FQGNSA. CDR3 length: 14 residues. The CDR3 sequence: CASSEQGGGTEAFF. The CDR3 coding sequence is TGTGCCAGCAGCGAACAGGGGGGAGGGACTGAAGCTTTCTTT.

The chain combines TRBV24-1 with TRBJ1-6; TRBD1 might be the D (6 bases). V was trimmed by 5 bases and J by 5 bases, leaving 9 bases between them. The CDR3 is 14 residues long. In germline, CDR1 is KGHDR, CDR2 SFDVKD. CDR3 DNA: TGTGCCACCAGTGTCGGGGGCAATAATTCACCCCTCCACTTT. Its protein product is CATSVGGNNSPLHF.